Given below is one T cell receptor beta chain in context. Original handling: Amplified reference gene primers provided the basis for estimating nucleated cell counts. Clones were sequenced by immunoSEQ multiplex PCR, and TCRdb holds only the in-frame ones, with some missing. V and J calls and clone size are as listed in that table; D and trimming were resolved from the DNA. The sample shows about 40,000 clones, 70% to 90% of them seen only once. These data belong to a study of blood T cell repertoires in COVID-19. Overall study context: Sample material is recorded as cDNA or gDNA derived from T cells, B-cell-depleted T cells, or PBMCs.

Enrollment of patients from Seattle took place during active infection, with longitudinal follow-up. The sample was peripheral blood. The TCR was taken from a man aged 60 to 75 with COVID-19, enrolled during active disease.

In DNA form, the CDR3 reads TGTGCCAGCTCACCATGGGACGGGGGTGCGTCTACTAATGAAAAACTGTTTTTT. Translated: CASSPWDGGASTNEKLFF. The J gene is TRBJ1-4, the V gene TRBV18; D is possibly TRBD1 (5 bases). The CDR3 is 18 amino acids. The V gene lost 2 bases and the J gene lost 2 bases, with 18 bases spanning the gap. The germline V gene encodes CDR1 KGHSH and CDR2 LQKENI.